One sample yielded the 8 T cell receptor beta chains listed below, sequenced in a study of cytomegalovirus exposure and HLA in healthy donors. Sequencing used immunoSEQ multiplex PCR; TCRdb keeps in-frame clones, though not all of them. The repertoire consists of 150,000 to 250,000 clones, with roughly 82% occurring once and the leading ten covering around 15%. Sample: PBMCs. Every receptor here comes from a woman between 25 and 40 years old in good health and CMV-seropositive.

V usage is TRBV29-1 and J usage is TRBJ2-3; 10 nucleotides line up with TRBD1. The length of the CDR3 is 14 residues. V lost 1 base to trimming and J lost 3 bases; unmatched junction nucleotides: 1. Germline CDR1 is SQVTM and CDR2 is ANQGSEA. The CDR3 nucleotides are TGCAGCGTTGAAGGACAGGGGGCTACAGATACGCAGTATTTT. This codes for CSVEGQGATDTQYF.

This clone has just one count. The rearrangement uses TRBV7-8 and TRBJ2-7; 11 bases are a match to TRBD2. There are 17 residues in the CDR3. With 3 bases clipped from V and 5 bases from J, the junction kept 12 bases outside the gene matches. CDR1 and CDR2 from the germline V gene are SGHVS and FQNEAQ. CDR3 sequence reads: CASSFQTGTSGHHEQYF. The CDR3 DNA reads TGTGCCAGCAGCTTCCAAACAGGGACTAGCGGACACCACGAGCAGTACTTC.

This chain connects TRBV2 to TRBJ2-7; 7 nucleotides line up with TRBD1. The CDR3 consists of 15 residues. Germline V gene data show CDR1 as SNHLY and CDR2 as FYNNEI. After removal of 7 bases from V and 2 bases from J, the junction contained 11 bases not matched to a gene. The CDR3 region has the DNA TGTGCCAGCACCACCCACAGGGGTCCCACCTACGAGCAGTACTTC. Protein: CASTTHRGPTYEQYF.

The chain is built from TRBV5-4 and TRBJ2-1; TRBD2 aligns across 11 bases. The V segment lost 4 bases and the J segment 9 bases; nucleotides outside the gene matches: 9. Germline V gene data show CDR1 as SGHNT and CDR2 as YYREEE (reference sequence). The CDR3 consists of 15 residues. This CDR3 reads CASSPTTSGTGEQFF. CDR3 DNA sequence: TGTGCCAGCAGCCCGACGACTAGCGGGACGGGTGAGCAGTTCTTC.

V usage is TRBV27 and J usage is TRBJ2-1; possibly TRBD2 for D (5 bases). CDR1 and CDR2 (germline): MNHEY, SMNVEV (reference sequence). V was clipped by 0 bases and J by 3 bases, with 21 bases between them. There are 19 residues in the CDR3. The CDR3 is CASSLSNSGSRTFYNEQFF. In DNA form, the CDR3 reads TGTGCCAGCAGTTTATCTAATTCAGGTTCAAGGACTTTCTACAATGAGCAGTTCTTC.

This clone was observed a few times. This sequence joins TRBV18 and TRBJ2-1; D may be TRBD1 (5 bases). The CDR3 has 14 residues. The V end was cut by 0 bases, the J end by 2 bases, with 5 bases between. Germline V CDR1 and CDR2: KGHSH, LQKENI. The CDR3, as DNA: TGTGCCAGCTCACCACCAGGGGCCTACAATGAGCAGTTCTTC. Translating it yields CASSPPGAYNEQFF.

The V call is TRBV18, the J call TRBJ2-2; the D gene is possibly TRBD2 (6 bases). In germline, CDR1 is KGHSH, CDR2 LQKENI. This CDR3 is built from 15 residues. Deletions cut 6 bases from V and 1 base from J, with 12 bases between. CDR3 protein: CASSYGGLNTGELFF. CDR3 coding DNA: TGTGCCAGCTCCTACGGGGGACTGAACACCGGGGAGCTGTTTTTT.

The V and J genes are TRBV28 and TRBJ2-7, with 9 bases matching TRBD1. The CDR3 contains 14 residues. The V and J ends lost 4 bases and 12 bases, in that order; junction bases with no gene match: 13. Germline V gives CDR1 MDHEN, CDR2 SYDVKM. The CDR3 loop reads CASSSPGDRVPVYF. The CDR3 DNA reads TGTGCCAGCAGTTCCCCCGGGGACAGGGTACCGGTGTACTTC.